This TCR beta chain was sequenced for a study of CD8+CD57+ T cells in acquired aplastic anemia. Study at large: Mean DNA quantity obtained from sorted CD4+ and CD8+ cells was around 3.2 ug. For CD4+ cells, healthy donors had an average of approximately 11 million reads.

This clonotype was detected many times. Profiles of TCR beta VDJ and CDR3 were generated from a genomic DNA template. MiXCR was run by TCRdb on the reads, yielding one entry per CDR3 protein. The sample includes 200,000 to 250,000 distinct CDR3 sequences, 30% to 40% of them seen just once. The sequence was obtained from a human donor in good health, serving as a control. Material: sorted CD4+, CD8+, or CD8+CD57+ T cells (not recorded which) from PBMCs.

The CDR3 sequence: CASSALTGAANTEAFF. DNA for the CDR3: TGTGCCAGCAGCGCTTTGACAGGAGCAGCTAACACTGAAGCTTTCTTT. V and J are TRBV7-8 and TRBJ1-1; possibly TRBD1 for D (6 bases). Trimming took off 5 bases at V and 2 bases at J, with 18 bases between the two ends. Germline V gene data show CDR1 as SGHVS and CDR2 as FQNEAQ. This CDR3 is 16 amino acids long.